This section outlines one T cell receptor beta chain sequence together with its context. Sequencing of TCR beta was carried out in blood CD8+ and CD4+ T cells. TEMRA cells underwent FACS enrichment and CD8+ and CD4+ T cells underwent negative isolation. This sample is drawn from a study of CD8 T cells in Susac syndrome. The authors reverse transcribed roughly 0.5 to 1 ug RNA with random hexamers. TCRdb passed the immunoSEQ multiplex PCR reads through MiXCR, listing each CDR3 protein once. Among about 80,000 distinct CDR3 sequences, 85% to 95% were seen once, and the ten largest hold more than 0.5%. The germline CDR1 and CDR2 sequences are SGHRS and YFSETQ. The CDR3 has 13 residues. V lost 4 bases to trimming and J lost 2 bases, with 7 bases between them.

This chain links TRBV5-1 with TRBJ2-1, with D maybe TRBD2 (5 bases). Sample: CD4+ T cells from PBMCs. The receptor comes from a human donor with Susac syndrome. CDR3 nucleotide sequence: TGCGCCAGCAGCGCCGGGGCCTACAATGAGCAGTTCTTC. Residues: CASSAGAYNEQFF.